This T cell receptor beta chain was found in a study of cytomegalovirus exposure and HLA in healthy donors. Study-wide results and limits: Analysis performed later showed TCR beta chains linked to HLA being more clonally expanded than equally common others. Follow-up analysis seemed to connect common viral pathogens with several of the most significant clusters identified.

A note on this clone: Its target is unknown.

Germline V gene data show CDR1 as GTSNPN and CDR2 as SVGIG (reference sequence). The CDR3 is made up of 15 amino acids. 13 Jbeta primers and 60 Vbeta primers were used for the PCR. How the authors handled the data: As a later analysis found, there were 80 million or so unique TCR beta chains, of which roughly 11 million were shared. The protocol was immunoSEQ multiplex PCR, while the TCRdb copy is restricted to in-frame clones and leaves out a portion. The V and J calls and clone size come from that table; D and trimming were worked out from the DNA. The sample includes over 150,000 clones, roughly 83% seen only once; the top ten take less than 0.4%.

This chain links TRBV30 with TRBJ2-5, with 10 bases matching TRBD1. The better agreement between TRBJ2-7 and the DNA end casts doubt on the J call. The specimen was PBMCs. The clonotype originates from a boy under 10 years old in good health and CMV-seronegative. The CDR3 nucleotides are TGTGCCTGGAGCGAGGGACAGGGGCCCCTCTACGAGCAGTACTTC. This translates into CAWSEGQGPLYEQYF.